These T cell receptor beta chains were read from a single sample in a study of shared clonotypes between healthy human individuals. Using immunoSEQ multiplex PCR, the repertoire was profiled, and TCRdb retains in-frame clones only, with some absent. The table includes about 2.1 million clones, over 85% detected once. The material sequenced was naive CD8+ T cells from PBMCs. The source is a man aged 18 to 29 in good health. Some clones in this sample may be carry-over from other donors' samples. CDR3s include the opening cysteine and the closing phenylalanine or tryptophan. A D gene is named only where the DNA matches it firmly. Size is omitted from some rows. Given values are once, few, many or a class for expanded clones.

size,J,D,V,CDR3,DNA
-,TRBJ2-1,TRBD1,TRBV5-4,CASSPLGGQGYNEQFF,TGTGCCAGCAGCCCCCTTGGGGGACAGGGGTACAATGAGCAGTTCTTC
-,TRBJ2-5,TRBD1,TRBV6-5,CASSYRDRGVETQYF,TGTGCCAGCAGTTACCGGGACAGGGGTGTGGAGACCCAGTACTTC
-,TRBJ2-3,TRBD1,TRBV9,CASSVGRGITDTQYF,TGTGCCAGCAGCGTAGGCAGGGGGATCACAGATACGCAGTATTTT
-,TRBJ1-2,-,TRBV7-9,CASSLRVESLYGYTF,TGTGCCAGCAGCTTGAGGGTCGAGTCTCTATATGGCTACACCTTC
once,TRBJ2-1,-,TRBV2,CASWQRAIEWVDDEQFF,TGTGCCAGCTGGCAGCGGGCGATAGAATGGGTGGATGACGAGCAGTTCTTC
-,TRBJ1-1,TRBD1,TRBV10-3,CAIMTGPNTEAFF,TGTGCCATCATGACAGGGCCAAACACTGAAGCTTTCTTT
-,TRBJ1-1,TRBD1,TRBV7-9,CASRERSAGGVTEAFF,TGTGCCAGCAGGGAACGGTCGGCAGGGGGGGTCACTGAAGCTTTCTTT
-,TRBJ1-3,-,TRBV7-9,CASRKDRYSGNTIYF,TGTGCCAGCAGAAAAGACAGGTACTCTGGAAACACCATATATTTT
-,TRBJ2-7,TRBD2,TRBV6-6,CASSHTGTSTEQYF,TGTGCCAGCAGTCATACCGGGACTAGTACCGAGCAGTACTTC
-,TRBJ2-1,TRBD1,TRBV7-9,CASSNWGGQGAVSYNEQFF,TGTGCCAGCAGCAACTGGGGTGGCCAGGGGGCTGTCTCCTACAATGAGCAGTTCTTC
-,TRBJ1-4,-,TRBV19,CASSMDRATNEKLFF,TGTGCCAGTAGTATGGACCGTGCAACTAATGAAAAACTGTTTTTT
-,TRBJ1-2,TRBD1,TRBV9,CASSGLRGLIYGYTF,TGTGCCAGCAGCGGTCTCAGGGGGCTAATCTATGGCTACACCTTC
-,TRBJ2-2,TRBD1,TRBV19,CASRDRGYTGELFF,TGTGCCAGTAGGGACAGGGGTTACACCGGGGAGCTGTTTTTT
few,TRBJ1-1,TRBD1,TRBV30,CAWSVTGGTEAFF,TGTGCCTGGAGTGTCACAGGGGGAACTGAAGCTTTCTTT
-,TRBJ1-1,TRBD1,TRBV9,CASSEGTGDAYKAFF,TGTGCCAGCAGCGAGGGGACAGGGGACGCCTATAAAGCTTTCTTT
-,TRBJ2-7,-,TRBV5-1,CASSYGASDGSYEQYF,TGCGCCAGCAGCTATGGAGCCTCTGACGGCTCCTACGAGCAGTACTTC
-,TRBJ2-7,TRBD1,TRBV28,CASRQTDRGFYEQYF,TGTGCCAGCAGACAGACTGACAGGGGGTTTTACGAGCAGTACTTC
-,TRBJ2-7,-,TRBV14,CASSQWTGVAYEQYF,TGTGCCAGCAGCCAATGGACCGGGGTAGCCTACGAGCAGTACTTC
-,TRBJ1-3,-,TRBV4-1,CASSQDRSSGNTIYF,TGCGCCAGCAGCCAGGACCGTTCCTCTGGAAACACCATATATTTT
-,TRBJ1-1,-,TRBV14,CASSQDRVLAFF,TGTGCCAGCAGCCAAGATCGAGTTCTTGCTTTCTTT
-,TRBJ2-3,TRBD2,TRBV7-6,CASSLAFTGGDTQYF,TGTGCCAGCAGCTTAGCTTTTACGGGAGGGGATACGCAGTATTTT
-,TRBJ2-7,-,TRBV11-2,CASSLPPNYEQYF,TGTGCCAGCAGCTTACCCCCGAACTACGAGCAGTACTTC
-,TRBJ2-1,-,TRBV29-1,CSVEASSDEQFF,TGCAGCGTTGAGGCTAGTTCCGATGAGCAGTTCTTC
-,TRBJ2-5,-,TRBV7-3,CASSSRGVGETQYF,TGTGCCAGCAGCTCCCGGGGAGTGGGAGAGACCCAGTACTTC
-,TRBJ1-1,TRBD1,TRBV5-1,CASSEGQGNTEAFF,TGCGCCAGCAGCGAAGGACAGGGGAACACTGAAGCTTTCTTT
-,TRBJ2-1,-,TRBV5-4,CASSLEAMVNEQFF,TGTGCCAGCAGCTTGGAAGCGATGGTCAATGAGCAGTTCTTC
once,TRBJ2-7,-,TRBV13,CASSFGREAYEQYF,TGTGCCAGCAGCTTCGGCAGGGAGGCCTACGAGCAGTACTTC
-,TRBJ2-3,TRBD2,TRBV9,CASSSPSRGGPDTQYF,TGTGCCAGCAGCTCACCGAGCCGGGGAGGGCCAGATACGCAGTATTTT
-,TRBJ1-2,-,TRBV15,CATSSFYGYTF,TGTGCCACCAGCAGTTTTTATGGCTACACCTTC
-,TRBJ2-1,-,TRBV27,CASRKYNEQFF,TGTGCCAGCAGAAAGTACAATGAGCAGTTCTTC
-,TRBJ2-1,-,TRBV10-3,CAISESVGYSYNEQFF,TGTGCCATCAGTGAGTCGGTCGGATACTCCTACAATGAGCAGTTCTTC
-,TRBJ2-1,TRBD2,TRBV5-1,CASSPGTSGRREQFF,TGCGCCAGCAGTCCCGGGACTAGCGGGAGACGGGAGCAGTTCTTC
-,TRBJ2-5,-,TRBV6-5,CASSSHEEETQYF,TGTGCCAGCAGTTCTCATGAGGAGGAGACCCAGTACTTC